This T cell receptor (beta chain) stems from a study of blood T cell repertoires in COVID-19. Trimming cost V 7 bases and J 0 bases, with 9 bases left between them. The CDR3 length is 13 residues. Germline CDR1 is MDHEN and CDR2 is SYDVKM. The table came from immunoSEQ multiplex PCR; TCRdb's copy has only in-frame clones and leaves some out. The sample holds about 220,000 clones; 70% to 90% are singletons and the top ten take 9.5% to 15%. This chain links TRBV28 with TRBJ1-1; no reliable D call. This clonotype was obtained from a human donor in a cohort sampled during active COVID-19. Material for sequencing was peripheral blood. CDR3 amino acids: CASKSQMNTEAFF. As DNA, the CDR3 is TGTGCCAGCAAAAGTCAGATGAACACTGAAGCTTTCTTT.